Detailed here is one T cell receptor (beta chain). The antigen it recognizes is unknown. Base qualities are not at hand, and no much larger clone is one base apart. The sample is drawn from a study of STAT3 mutations in large granular lymphocyte leukemia (dated by TCRdb to about 2019). Concerning the study at large: Canonical activating STAT3 mutations were detected in roughly half of the longitudinally sequenced T-LGLL patients. Over half of the T-LGLL patients were given one or more immunosuppressive therapy regimens, and roughly 40% of those treated had a hematologic response. A couple of patients with natural killer LGL leukemia were also sequenced longitudinally as controls within the study. From an initial cohort of roughly 190 LGL patients, about 17 representative T-LGLL cases were picked for longitudinal TCRbeta and STAT3 sequencing. To reconstruct clonal hierarchy and dynamics, serial deep sequencing of TCRbeta CDR3 and STAT3 was performed in patients with T-cell large granular lymphocyte leukemia. Each patient was sequenced at an average of roughly 3.7 time points, ranging from 2 to 8 samplings. General study outcomes and caveats: In 6 of 18 patients, TCR clonotype switching occurred after therapy, and every newly emerging clone was STAT3 wild type. Linking therapy response to changes in TCR clonal burden was complicated by variable intervals between samplings and by differing treatment regimens. At least one immunodominant TCRbeta clonotype was present in every T-LGLL patient, and multiple immunodominant subclonotypes appeared in about half of the T-LGLL patients. Because no samples were available when a clone first appeared, clonal expansion had to be inferred from samplings taken at other points. In several patients, dominant TCR clone burden exceeded STAT3 mutant burden, suggesting STAT3 mutation arose secondarily within a pre-expanded clone. Persisting codominant clonotypes in some patients meant a small but highly pathogenic clone may have been missed.

The same DNA, extracted from blood mononuclear cells, served for both TCR sequencing and STAT3 sequencing. Via the germline V gene, CDR1 is SGHDN and CDR2 FVKESK. V lost 2 bases and J lost 4 bases; the stretch between them is 11 bases long. The CDR3 has 15 amino acids, counting the end cysteine and phenylalanine. Only the CDR3 part of the read is kept: 45 bases, read in frame from the first base. TCRbeta libraries were sequenced on an Illumina MiSeq, and an average of about 40,000 productive templates per sample was obtained. Using multiplex PCR amplification, the immunoSEQ assay generated the TCRbeta CDR3 libraries. Per the original workflow: Following a previously defined approach, repertoire diversity was calculated, and values close to 0 point to extremely monoclonal samples. TCRdb retrieved this table from immuneACCESS and kept in-frame rearrangements only. Not all clones are present; in checked studies, unresolved V genes account for under half, and no reason is known for the remainder. V and J calls and clone size follow that table, whereas D and trimming were derived from the DNA. Within this sample are some 6,000 clones, with under 85% of them counted one time only. The top ten clonotypes cover roughly 80% of the sample.

Sequenced input: peripheral blood mononuclear cells. The rearrangement joined TRBV14 to TRBJ2-2, and TRBD1 may be the D gene, going by 5 matching bases. This TCR came from a man in his forties or fifties with T-cell large granular lymphocyte leukemia. Some clones in this sample may be carry-over from other donors' samples. The age is the age at diagnosis. DNA sequence: TGTGCCAGCAGCCAATTTGGGGCCGGCACCGGGGAGCTGTTTTTT. It translates as CASSQFGAGTGELFF. The full variable domain, with segments outside the CDR3 supplied by the reference TRBV14 and TRBJ2-2 proteins, appears as EAGVTQFPSHSVIEKGQTVTLRCDPISGHDNLYWYRRVMGKEIKFLLHFVKESKQDESGMPNNRFLAERTGGTYSTLKVQPAELEDSGVYFCASSQFGAGTGELFFGEGSRLTVL.